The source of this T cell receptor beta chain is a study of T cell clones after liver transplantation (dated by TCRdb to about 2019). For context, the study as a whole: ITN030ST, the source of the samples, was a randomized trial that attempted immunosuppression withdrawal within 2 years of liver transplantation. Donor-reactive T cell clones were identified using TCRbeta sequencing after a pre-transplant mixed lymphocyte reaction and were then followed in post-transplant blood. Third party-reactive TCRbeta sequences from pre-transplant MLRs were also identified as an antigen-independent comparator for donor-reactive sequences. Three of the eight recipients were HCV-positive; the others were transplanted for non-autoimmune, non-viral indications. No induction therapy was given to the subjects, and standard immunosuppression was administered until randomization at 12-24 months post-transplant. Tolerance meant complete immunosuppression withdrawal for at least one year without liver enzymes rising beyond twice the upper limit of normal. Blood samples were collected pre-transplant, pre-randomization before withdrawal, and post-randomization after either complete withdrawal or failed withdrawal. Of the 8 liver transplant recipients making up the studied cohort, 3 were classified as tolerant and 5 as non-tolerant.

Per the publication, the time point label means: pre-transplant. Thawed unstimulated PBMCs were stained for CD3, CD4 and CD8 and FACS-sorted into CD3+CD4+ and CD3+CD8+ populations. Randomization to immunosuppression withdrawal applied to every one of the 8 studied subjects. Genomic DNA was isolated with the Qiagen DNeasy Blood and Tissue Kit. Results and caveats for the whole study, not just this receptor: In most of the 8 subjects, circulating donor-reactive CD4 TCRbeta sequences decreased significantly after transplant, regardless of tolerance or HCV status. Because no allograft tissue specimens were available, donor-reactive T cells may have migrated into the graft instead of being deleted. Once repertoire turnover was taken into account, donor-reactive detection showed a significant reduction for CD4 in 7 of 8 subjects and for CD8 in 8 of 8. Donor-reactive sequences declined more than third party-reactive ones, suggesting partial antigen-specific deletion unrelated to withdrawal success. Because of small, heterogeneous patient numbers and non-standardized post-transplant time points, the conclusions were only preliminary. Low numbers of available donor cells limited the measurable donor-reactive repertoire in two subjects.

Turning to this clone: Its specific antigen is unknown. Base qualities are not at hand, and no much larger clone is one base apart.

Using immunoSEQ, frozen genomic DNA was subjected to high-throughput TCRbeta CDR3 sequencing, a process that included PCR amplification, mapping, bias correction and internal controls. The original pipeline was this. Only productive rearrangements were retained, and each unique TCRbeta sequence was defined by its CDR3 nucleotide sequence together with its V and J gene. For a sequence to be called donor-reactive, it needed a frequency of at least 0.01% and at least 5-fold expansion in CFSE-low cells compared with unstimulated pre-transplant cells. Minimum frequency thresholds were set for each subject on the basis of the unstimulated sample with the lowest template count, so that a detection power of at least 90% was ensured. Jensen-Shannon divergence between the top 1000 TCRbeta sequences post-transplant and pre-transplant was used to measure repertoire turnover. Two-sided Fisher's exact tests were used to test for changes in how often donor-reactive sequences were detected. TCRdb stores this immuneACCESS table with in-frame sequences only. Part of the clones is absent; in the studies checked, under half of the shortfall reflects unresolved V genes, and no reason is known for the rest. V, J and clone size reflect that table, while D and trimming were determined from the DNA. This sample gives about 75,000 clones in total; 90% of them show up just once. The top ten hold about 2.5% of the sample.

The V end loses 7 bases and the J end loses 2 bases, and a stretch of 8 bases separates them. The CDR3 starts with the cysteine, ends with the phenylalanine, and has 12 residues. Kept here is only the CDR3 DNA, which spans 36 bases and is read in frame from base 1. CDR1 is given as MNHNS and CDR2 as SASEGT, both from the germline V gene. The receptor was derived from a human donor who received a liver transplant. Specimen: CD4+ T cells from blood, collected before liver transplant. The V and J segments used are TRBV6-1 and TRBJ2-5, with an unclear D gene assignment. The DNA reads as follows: TGTGCCAGCAACCCTCTTCAAGAGACCCAGTACTTC. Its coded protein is CASNPLQETQYF.